Following are 26 T cell receptor beta chains from one sample sequenced in a study of prognosis after radiotherapy for stage I lung cancer. Genomic DNA yielded TCR beta CDR3, amplified by two-round multiplex PCR. Primers were specific to each TRBV and TRBJ gene in first-round PCR. One entry per CDR3 protein results from TCRdb running MiXCR on the multiplex PCR reads. The sample holds about 15,000 distinct CDR3 sequences, roughly 30% seen once. The sample was PBMCs, taken before or after stereotactic body radiation therapy (not recorded which). These receptors were taken from a donor of 50 years or more with non-small cell lung cancer.

This clonotype is medium-sized (0.01 to 0.1%). The V call is TRBV28, the J call TRBJ2-1, with TRBD1 identical over 10 bases. The CDR3 is 12 amino acids. Per the germline V gene, CDR1 is MDHEN and CDR2 is SYDVKM. V lost 10 bases to trimming and J lost 8 bases; unmatched junction nucleotides: 5. In DNA form, the CDR3 reads TGTGCCACCGGGGACAGGGGTTATGAGCAGTTCTTC. Translation: CATGDRGYEQFF.

This clonotype has ten or more counts. The V gene is TRBV29-1, the J gene TRBJ1-5; tentative D call: TRBD1 (5 bases). V lost 5 bases to trimming and J lost 1 base, with 9 bases between them. This CDR3 is 13 amino acids long. Germline V lookup: CDR1 SQVTM, CDR2 ANQGSEA. CDR3 amino acids: CSVKEGSNQPQHF. The CDR3 DNA reads TGCAGCGTTAAGGAGGGGAGCAATCAGCCCCAGCATTTT.

There are many counts of this clonotype. The CDR3 region has the DNA TGCGCCAGCAGCTACACAGATACGCAGTATTTT. Protein sequence: CASSYTDTQYF. The chain is built from TRBV5-1 and TRBJ2-3; D not resolved. Germline loops: CDR1 SGHRS, CDR2 YFSETQ. There are 11 residues in the CDR3. Between the trimmed V and J ends, which lost 3 bases and 2 bases, there was a span of 1 base. The whole variable domain, remainder taken from reference TRBV5-1 and TRBJ2-3, is KAGVTQTPRYLIKTRGQQVTLSCSPISGHRSVSWYQQTPGQGLQFLFEYFSETQRNKGNFPGRFSGRQFSNSRSEMNVSTLELGDSALYLCASSYTDTQYFGPGTRLTVL.

This clonotype counts as medium-sized (0.01 to 0.1%). J is TRBJ2-3 and V is TRBV30; no clear D. Per germline, CDR1 GTSNPN and CDR2 SVGIG (reference sequence). The CDR3 length is 13 residues. The V end was cut by 1 base, the J end by 4 bases, with 9 bases between. The chain's CDR3 is CAWSAPVSDTQYF. In DNA, the CDR3 is TGTGCCTGGAGTGCGCCAGTTTCAGATACGCAGTATTTT.

The chain carries TRBV15 and TRBJ2-1, with a tentative D call TRBD1 (5 bases). The CDR3 contains 13 residues. With 6 bases removed from V and 0 bases from J, the gap between germline ends came to 6 bases. Germline values: CDR1 LNHNV, CDR2 YYDKDF (reference sequence). The CDR3 here is CATSQGSYNEQFF. The DNA of the CDR3 is TGTGCCACCAGTCAGGGCTCCTACAATGAGCAGTTCTTC.

This clonotype was observed at least ten times. The J gene is TRBJ1-2, the V gene TRBV20-1; tentative D call: TRBD1 (5 bases). The V end lost 6 bases, the J end lost 6 bases, and 20 bases lay between the germline ends. Per germline, CDR1 DFQATT and CDR2 SNEGSKA (reference sequence). This CDR3 has 14 residues. The CDR3 coding sequence is TGCAGTGCGACCAAAGGGCCAGGGAGGGATGGCTACACCTTC. Translated: CSATKGPGRDGYTF.

This clonotype was found once. The chain joins TRBV20-1 to TRBJ1-1; D gene ambiguous. CDR1 is DFQATT and CDR2 is SNEGSKA in the germline V gene (reference sequence). This CDR3 contains 15 residues. V lost 8 bases, J lost 4 bases, and 23 bases lay in between. Here the CDR3 DNA reads TGCAGTTCACGTACTCGTGGGGAGGCGATCACTGAAGCTTTCTTT. It is translated as CSSRTRGEAITEAFF.

This clonotype was observed many times. The CDR3 nucleotides are TGTGCCATCAACAGGGAAACCTACGAGCAGTACTTC. This translates into CAINRETYEQYF. The rearrangement links TRBV2 to TRBJ2-7; D possibly corresponds to TRBD1 (6 bases). CDR1 is SNHLY and CDR2 is FYNNEI in the germline V gene. Trimming pared 10 bases from V and 2 bases from J, leaving 12 bases between. This CDR3 contains 12 residues.

This clonotype was picked up many times. J is TRBJ1-1 and V is TRBV5-5; D gene unclear. The CDR3 consists of 14 residues. With 1 base removed from V and 4 bases from J, the gap between germline ends came to 11 bases. Germline V gene sequence: CDR1 SGHKS, CDR2 YYEKEE (reference sequence). The CDR3 loop is CASSLTTLGTEAFF. CDR3 nucleotides: TGTGCCAGCAGCTTGACTACCTTGGGCACTGAAGCTTTCTTT.

In its sample, this clonotype was seen many times. This chain uses TRBV30 with TRBJ2-2, with TRBD2 as a possible D gene (5 bases). Trimming took 6 bases from V and 4 from J, leaving 12 bases between them. CDR1 is GTSNPN, CDR2 SVGIG, per germline (reference sequence). The CDR3 sequence is 13 residues long. CDR3 protein: CACSAASTGELFF. The CDR3 DNA sequence: TGTGCCTGTAGCGCCGCGTCCACCGGGGAGCTGTTTTTT.

This clonotype was picked up many times. V and J are TRBV7-9 and TRBJ2-1, with 7 bases lining up with TRBD2. V trimming: 5 bases; J trimming: 10 bases; junction bases outside the gene matches: 5. Germline values: CDR1 SEHNR, CDR2 FQNEAQ (reference sequence). The CDR3 is made up of 12 amino acids. The CDR3 coding sequence is TGTGCCAGCAGCCAGTATAGCGGGGAGCAGTTCTTC. Translation: CASSQYSGEQFF.

This clonotype is labeled as medium-sized. V gene TRBV5-1 combines with J gene TRBJ1-2, with D possibly being TRBD1 (6 bases). Germline loops: CDR1 SGHRS, CDR2 YFSETQ. V was clipped by 4 bases and J by 7 bases, with 11 bases between them. The CDR3 has 12 amino acids. This chain's CDR3 is CASSPGVGGYTF. The CDR3 region has the DNA TGCGCCAGCAGCCCAGGGGTAGGTGGCTACACCTTC.

This clonotype has a count of ten or more. V and J are TRBV10-2 and TRBJ2-5; D remains ambiguous. V shed 2 bases and J shed 5 bases, with 6 bases lying between them. This CDR3 spans 12 amino acids. In germline, CDR1 is WSHSY, CDR2 SAAADI. The CDR3 sequence is CASSEDGETQYF. DNA for the CDR3: TGCGCCAGCAGTGAGGATGGTGAGACCCAGTACTTC.

Points on this clonotype: At one end the junction does not follow the germline gene, possibly because of a read error. This sequence joins TRBV6-1 and TRBJ2-7, with no clear D. This CDR3 region has 15 residues. Germline CDR1 reads MNHNS; CDR2 reads SASEGT. This CDR3 is CASSIQDPLWYEQYF. DNA for the CDR3: TGTGCTAGCAGCATACAAGATCCCCTCTGGTACGAGCAGTACTTC.

This clonotype occurred many times. V gene TRBV20-1 combines with J gene TRBJ2-5, with D possibly TRBD1 on 6 matching bases. V gave up 4 bases and J gave up 5 bases, with 14 bases separating them. From germline, CDR1 is DFQATT and CDR2 SNEGSKA (reference sequence). The CDR3 is 13 amino acids. The CDR3 sequence: CSANRDNGETQYF. In DNA, the CDR3 is TGCAGTGCTAACCGGGACAACGGGGAGACCCAGTACTTC.

This clonotype was seen repeatedly, ten times or more. The V and J genes are TRBV3-1 and TRBJ2-7; 12 nucleotides line up with TRBD2. The CDR3 extends over 15 amino acids. The V and J ends lost 4 bases and 4 bases, in that order; junction bases with no gene match: 5. The germline gives CDR1 LGHDT, CDR2 YNNKEL (reference sequence). The CDR3: CASSLGLAGYYEQYF. The CDR3, as DNA: TGTGCCAGCAGCCTAGGACTAGCGGGATATTACGAGCAGTACTTC.

This clonotype was picked up one time. A far more abundant clone sits one base away, making this likely a read error. CDR3 in DNA: TGTGCCAGCAGCCAGTGGGGCAGCACAGATACGCAGTATTTT. Residues: CASSQWGSTDTQYF. This chain connects TRBV27 to TRBJ2-3; D is possibly TRBD1 (5 bases). Trimming removed 6 bases from V and 0 bases from J, with 10 bases in between. CDR1 and CDR2 from the germline V gene are MNHEY and SMNVEV (reference sequence). CDR3 length equals 14 residues.

As regards this clonotype: Just one base apart from a much larger clone, this may be a read error. Here the CDR3 reads CSVYSGKSRTDTQYF. The CDR3 DNA is TGCAGCGTTTATAGCGGGAAATCTAGAACAGATACGCAGTATTTT. V gene TRBV29-1 combines with J gene TRBJ2-3, with 8 nucleotides matching TRBD2. V dropped 5 bases and J dropped 3; count of bases not matched to a gene: 10. CDR3 length: 15 amino acids. Per the germline V gene, CDR1 is SQVTM and CDR2 is ANQGSEA.

This clonotype was picked up one time. This sequence is one base from a far larger clone and is likely a read error. This CDR3 fails to terminate in the conserved phenylalanine or tryptophan, so it likely reflects a read error. V is TRBV6-1 and J is TRBJ2-1; the D is unclear. CDR3 length: 12 residues. V lost 5 bases to trimming and J lost 4 bases, with 6 bases between them. The germline CDR1 and CDR2 sequences are MNHNS and SASEGT. The CDR3 here is CASSWGYNEQFI. The DNA of the CDR3 is TGTGCCAGCAGTTGGGGATACAATGAGCAGTTCATC.

In this sample, this clonotype turned up a few times. A read error is the likely source, as a far larger clone sits one nucleotide away. The gene calls are TRBV6-5 and TRBJ1-4; D is possibly TRBD1 (6 bases). V lost 2 bases, J lost 4 bases, and 11 bases lay in between. CDR1 MNHEY and CDR2 SVGAGI come from the germline V gene. The CDR3 loop spans 15 amino acids. The CDR3 loop is CASSYPPRGNEKLFF. The DNA for the CDR3 is TGTGCCAGCAGTTACCCCCCCAGGGGTAATGAAAAACTGTTTTTT.

Ten or more counts support this clonotype. A much larger clone is a single base away; this may be a read error. The J gene is TRBJ2-6, the V gene TRBV19, with D maybe TRBD1 (5 bases). CDR1 is LNHDA, CDR2 SQIVND, per germline (reference sequence). The CDR3 runs to 15 residues. CDR3 protein: CASSLGFSGANVLAF. CDR3 nucleotide sequence: TGTGCCAGTAGTTTGGGATTCTCTGGGGCCAACGTCCTGGCTTTC.

Comment on this clonotype: With only one base between it and a far larger clone, this is likely a read error. This chain links TRBV6-2 or TRBV6-3 with TRBJ2-1, with D possibly TRBD2 on 5 matching bases. This CDR3 spans 16 amino acids. The germline CDR1 and CDR2 sequences are MNHEY and SVGEGT. CDR3 protein: CASSEEGYSSYNGQFF. For the CDR3, the DNA is TGTGCCAGCAGTGAAGAGGGTTACAGCTCCTACAATGGGCAGTTCTTC.

The rearrangement uses TRBV2 and TRBJ2-7; 7 nucleotides align to TRBD2. V shed 3 bases and J 0 bases; nucleotides not matched to a gene: 8. This CDR3 region has 16 residues. Germline assignment: CDR1 SNHLY and CDR2 FYNNEI. The CDR3 region is CASSEGGRPRSYEQYF. CDR3 in DNA: TGTGCCAGCAGTGAGGGAGGGCGCCCGCGCTCCTACGAGCAGTACTTC.

Notes on this clonotype: A far larger clone is one nucleotide away, so this likely arose from a read error. V usage is TRBV5-1 and J usage is TRBJ2-7, with unresolved D. CDR3 length: 14 residues. From germline, CDR1 is SGHRS and CDR2 YFSETQ. The CDR3 region is CAISLQPDSYEQYF. CDR3 nucleotide sequence: TGTGCCATCAGCTTGCAGCCAGACTCCTACGAGCAGTACTTC. Full variable domain (remainder filled in from reference TRBV5-1 and TRBJ2-7): KAGVTQTPRYLIKTRGQQVTLSCSPISGHRSVSWYQQTPGQGLQFLFEYFSETQRNKGNFPGRFSGRQFSNSRSEMNVSTLELGDSALYLCAISLQPDSYEQYFGPGTRLTVT.

This clonotype was counted between two and nine times. This chain joins TRBV29-1 and TRBJ2-5; D may be TRBD1 or TRBD2 (5 bases each). Germline V CDR1 and CDR2: SQVTM, ANQGSEA. CDR3 length equals 13 residues. Trimming removed 8 bases at V and 3 bases at J, with 16 bases between. The DNA of the CDR3 is TGCAGCATCCCAAGGGGAGAAAAAGAGACCCAGTACTTC. It specifies CSIPRGEKETQYF.

The chain links TRBV6-1 to TRBJ2-3; TRBD2 aligns across 8 bases. From germline, CDR1 is MNHNS and CDR2 SASEGT. The CDR3 sequence is 16 residues long. The J segment lost 6 bases and the V segment lost 6 bases, leaving 14 bases of the junction unmatched. The CDR3 spells CASSPSGLEGSDTQYF. The CDR3 DNA follows: TGTGCCAGCAGCCCCTCGGGACTAGAGGGATCGGATACGCAGTATTTT.